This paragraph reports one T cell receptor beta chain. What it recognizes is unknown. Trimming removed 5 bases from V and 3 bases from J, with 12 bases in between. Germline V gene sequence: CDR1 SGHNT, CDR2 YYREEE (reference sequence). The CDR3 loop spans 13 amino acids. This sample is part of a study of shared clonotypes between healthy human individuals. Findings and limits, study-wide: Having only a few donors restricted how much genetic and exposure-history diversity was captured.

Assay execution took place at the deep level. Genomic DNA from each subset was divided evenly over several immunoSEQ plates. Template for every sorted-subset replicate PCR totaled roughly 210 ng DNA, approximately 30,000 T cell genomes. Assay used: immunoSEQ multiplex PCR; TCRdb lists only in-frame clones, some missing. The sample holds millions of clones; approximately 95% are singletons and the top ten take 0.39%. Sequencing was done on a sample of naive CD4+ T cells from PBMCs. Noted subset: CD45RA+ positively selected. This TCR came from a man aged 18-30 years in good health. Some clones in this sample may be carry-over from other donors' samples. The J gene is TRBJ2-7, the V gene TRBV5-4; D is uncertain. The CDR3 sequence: CASREPSGYEQYF. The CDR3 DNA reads TGTGCCAGCAGAGAACCCTCGGGCTACGAGCAGTACTTC.